This TCR beta chain was recovered during a study of cytomegalovirus exposure and HLA in healthy donors. General study findings and limits: The study recorded some 160 TCR beta chains that were cytomegalovirus-associated.

About this clone: Its cognate antigen is unknown.

Germline V lookup: CDR1 SGDLS, CDR2 YYNGEE. V dropped 0 bases and J dropped 4 bases, with 4 bases sitting between them. This CDR3 comprises 12 residues. PCR was performed using 60 Vbeta and 13 Jbeta primers. Per the study methods: In a later analysis, 80 million or so unique TCR beta chains included roughly 11 million shared by two or more donors. Assay: immunoSEQ multiplex PCR; the TCRdb copy retains only in-frame clones and omits some. V and J calls and clone size are as listed in that table; D and trimming were resolved from the DNA. The profile covers 130,000 or so clones, with roughly 70% appearing a single time and less than 3% taken by the ten largest.

V and J are TRBV9 and TRBJ1-2, with unresolved D. The TCR sequence derives from a woman in her thirties or forties in good health and CMV-seropositive. Input material: PBMCs. CDR3 coding DNA: TGTGCCAGCAGCGTAGACAGCTATGGCTACACCTTC. Its protein product is CASSVDSYGYTF.